These 11 T cell receptor beta chains originate from one sample sequenced in a study of resident and recirculating memory T cells in vitiligo. TCRdb's copy holds only in-frame clones and misses some; the assay was immunoSEQ multiplex PCR. Among 70,000 to 95,000 clones, 90% to 95% were seen once, and the ten largest hold about 5%. The sample was blood. These TCRs come from a male donor with vitiligo.

The genes are TRBV28 and TRBJ1-1; D is perhaps TRBD1 (5 bases). V lost 6 bases and J lost 5, with 19 bases in between. Germline lookup yields CDR1 MDHEN and CDR2 SYDVKM. There are 15 residues in the CDR3. The CDR3 reads CASRRREQVGTEAFF. CDR3 nucleotides: TGTGCCAGCAGACGGCGGGAACAGGTTGGGACTGAAGCTTTCTTT.

The chain links TRBV2 to TRBJ2-7, with 9 bases lining up with TRBD1. The CDR3 totals 14 residues. Germline V gene sequence: CDR1 SNHLY, CDR2 FYNNEI. V dropped 6 bases and J dropped 4; count of bases not matched to a gene: 7. The CDR3 DNA follows: TGTGCCAGCAGACCACAGGGGGCTGGGTACGAGCAGTACTTC. It translates to CASRPQGAGYEQYF.

This rearrangement joins TRBV19 to TRBJ1-2, with a possible D match to TRBD1 (5 bases). The CDR3 runs to 12 residues. V lost 7 bases and J 5 bases, leaving 11 bases between the germline ends. The V gene's germline CDR1 is LNHDA and CDR2 SQIVND (reference sequence). In nucleotides, the CDR3 is TGTGCCAGTACCGATCAGGGTTATGGCTACACCTTC. Amino acids: CASTDQGYGYTF.

The rearrangement joins TRBV11-3 to TRBJ2-5; a possible D gene is TRBD2 (5 bases). This CDR3 spans 14 amino acids. V was shortened by 5 bases and J by 1 base, with 11 bases between the two germline ends. Germline loops: CDR1 SGHNT, CDR2 YENEEA. CDR3 sequence: CASSVSRGQETQYF. CDR3 nucleotides: TGTGCCAGCAGCGTTAGTCGGGGCCAAGAGACCCAGTACTTC.

The rearrangement uses TRBV28 and TRBJ2-7, with D possibly matching TRBD2 (7 bases). Germline V gene data show CDR1 as MDHEN and CDR2 as SYDVKM. The CDR3 is 14 residues long. The V gene lost 1 base and the J gene lost 6 bases, with 13 bases spanning the gap. CDR3 DNA: TGTGCCAGCAGTTTATTGGGGGGGGCCTCCGAGCAGTACTTC. It encodes CASSLLGGASEQYF.

V and J are TRBV30 and TRBJ2-7; TRBD2 aligns across 9 bases. The CDR3 runs 16 residues. Germline CDR1 and CDR2: GTSNPN and SVGIG (reference sequence). V trimming: 0 bases; J trimming: 2 bases; junction bases outside the gene matches: 8. CDR3 coding DNA: TGTGCCTGGAGTGTGTTCCTAAAGCGGGAGGCCTACGAGCAGTACTTC. Amino acids: CAWSVFLKREAYEQYF.

The chain links TRBV20-1 to TRBJ2-7, with 7 bases aligning to TRBD1. Per the germline V gene, CDR1 is DFQATT and CDR2 is SNEGSKA (reference sequence). The J segment lost 5 bases and the V segment lost 4 bases, leaving 2 bases of the junction unmatched. The CDR3 spans 11 residues. The CDR3 bases are TGCAGTGCTAAGGGGGCCCACGAGCAGTACTTC. The encoded protein is CSAKGAHEQYF.

This clone was detected only once. The chain is built from TRBV19 and TRBJ2-2, with D possibly TRBD2 on 6 matching bases. From germline, CDR1 is LNHDA and CDR2 SQIVND (reference sequence). V shed 3 bases and J shed 6 bases, with 11 bases lying between them. The CDR3 is 14 amino acids. The CDR3 here is CASSIRGVPGELFF. DNA for the CDR3: TGTGCCAGTAGTATTCGCGGGGTGCCCGGGGAGCTGTTTTTT.

The chain recombines TRBV5-4 with TRBJ1-2; 9 positions agree with TRBD1. V lost 5 bases to trimming and J lost 3 bases; unmatched junction nucleotides: 8. The CDR3 sequence is 15 residues long. The germline gives CDR1 SGHNT, CDR2 YYREEE (reference sequence). CDR3 loop: CASRLPGQGDYGYTF. The CDR3 DNA follows: TGTGCCAGCAGATTACCGGGACAGGGAGACTATGGCTACACCTTC.

This clone was seen just once. The rearrangement uses TRBV11-3 and TRBJ2-1; D remains ambiguous. Germline V gives CDR1 SGHNT, CDR2 YENEEA. This CDR3 contains 13 residues. Trimming stripped 5 bases from V and 6 bases from J, with 11 bases between. CDR3 protein: CASSPRVRNEQFF. Here the CDR3 DNA reads TGTGCCAGCAGCCCTCGGGTGCGCAATGAGCAGTTCTTC.

For the CDR3, the DNA is TGTGCCAGTAAGCGCGGGAGGAGCACCGGAGATACGCAGTATTTT. This sequence encodes CASKRGRSTGDTQYF. The chain carries TRBV19 and TRBJ2-3; 8 bases map to TRBD2. Germline-derived CDR1 and CDR2 are LNHDA and SQIVND (reference sequence). This CDR3 has 15 amino acids. V lost 7 bases, J lost 5 bases, and 11 bases stayed unmatched. Full variable domain (remainder filled in from reference TRBV19 and TRBJ2-3): DGGITQSPKYLFRKEGQNVTLSCEQNLNHDAMYWYRQDPGQGLRLIYYSQIVNDFQKGDIAEGYSVSREKKESFPLTVTSAQKNPTAFYLCASKRGRSTGDTQYFGPGTRLTVL.